The T cell receptor beta chain described here comes from a study of identical twins. Unique molecular identifiers were present on the cDNA, which also gained a universal primer site by template switching. TCRdb passed the 5' RACE reads through MiXCR, listing each CDR3 protein once. The sample consists of 200,000 to 300,000 distinct CDR3 sequences, approximately 7% of them appearing once. CDR3 length: 14 residues. Trimming took off 6 bases at V and 5 bases at J, with 11 bases between the two ends. Germline CDR1 MDHEN, CDR2 SYDVKM. These data were likewise used in another study, on yellow fever vaccine responses in identical twins.

This chain connects TRBV28 to TRBJ1-6, with TRBD1 as a possible D gene (5 bases). This TCR was sampled from a woman aged 18-29 years in good health. Sequenced: memory (CD45RO+) T cells sorted from blood. The CDR3 DNA follows: TGTGCCAGCAGAATCGACAGAAATAATTCACCCCTCCACTTT. Protein product: CASRIDRNNSPLHF.